Included here is one TCR beta chain sequence, with context. The target of this receptor is not known. No much larger clonotype is one base removed from it; base qualities were not supplied. This sample stems from a study of blood T cell repertoires in COVID-19 (dated by TCRdb to between 2020 and 2021). As for the study more broadly: Samples from collaborators originated in the United States, Italy and Spain and spanned both the acute and convalescent phases of COVID-19. The prospective study material was composed of cDNA or gDNA derived from T cells, B-cell-depleted T cells, or PBMCs. Deeply sampled blood TCRbeta repertoires from subjects exposed to, actively infected with, or recovered from COVID-19 were included in the dataset. The repertoires were released in a freely available public database meant as a resource for research on the immune response to SARS-CoV-2. Samples came from the ongoing ImmuneRACE study (first 160 participants) plus 1,254 subjects from 6 global collaborators. Nearly every sample came with metadata listing a de-identified subject ID, COVID-19 status, age in years and sex. Where available, HLA class I and class II types were taken from metadata supplied by the sample provider and were not determined by assay-based typing. General study outcomes and caveats: The quantity of clinical and demographic metadata differed by source and by participant and was supplied without curation.

In the prospective study, participants were roughly 18 to 100 years old, resided in around 25 geographic areas of the United States, and were enrolled through a virtual design. Cohort assignment in the prospective study relied on participant-reported clinical history from a screening survey and a study questionnaire. Each participant in the prospective study had whole blood, serum and a nasopharyngeal or oropharyngeal swab collected by mobile phlebotomists. Prospective study participants could optionally give additional blood draws and questionnaires over an approximately two-month period. Blood samples from the prospective study were shipped frozen or at room temperature prior to DNA extraction. The immunoSEQ Assay, a bias-controlled multiplex PCR, was used to amplify TCRbeta CDR3 regions from genomic DNA. As for how the authors treated the data: The number of nucleated cells in each sample was estimated by amplification of reference gene primers within the assay. Sequence reads were collapsed and filtered to measure the absolute abundance of every unique TCRbeta CDR3 rearrangement. For each sample, productive Simpson clonality was calculated as the square root of Simpson's diversity index across productive rearrangements. Here the immuneACCESS table is served through TCRdb, limited to in-frame sequences with V and J called. Missing clones are a known gap in these copies; in checked studies unresolved V genes cover under half, and the rest lacks a known reason. Clone size and the V and J calls come from that table; the DNA yielded D and trimming. This sample has about 220,000 clones in its table, and 80% to 90% of those were observed once. Approximately 3.4% of the sample comes from the top ten.

CDR1 and CDR2, looked up from the germline V gene (reference sequence), are MNHEY and SMNVEV. CDR3 length: 15 amino acids, cysteine to phenylalanine. Only the CDR3 DNA stays, 45 bases, in frame from base 1. V and J are trimmed by 3 bases and 3 bases, and the gene matches miss 6 bases of the junction. The chain is encoded by TRBV27 joined to TRBJ2-7, with TRBD1 matching 9 junction bases. The sequenced sample consisted of PBMCs or T cells enriched from blood (not recorded which). The clonotype originates from a woman aged 18 to 35 in a cohort exposed to, infected with or recovered from COVID-19 (not recorded which). CDR3 protein: CASSFAGQGYYEQYF. The sequenced DNA is TGTGCCAGCAGTTTCGCGGGACAGGGCTACTACGAGCAGTACTTC.